This T cell receptor (beta chain) was retrieved from a study of shared clonotypes between healthy human individuals (dated by TCRdb to about 2020). With respect to the entire study: The cohort comprised two women and three men aged 18 to 49 years. Blood TCR repertoires of about 5 healthy adults were deeply sequenced to estimate repertoire size and the extent of clonotype sharing between individuals. Per donor, leukapheresis produced somewhere between about 0.94 and 10 billion PBMCs. Different laboratories and diverse techniques were used to prepare libraries and sequence TCR repertoires, to increase sequencing depth and limit assay-specific biases. For each donor, three plates each were used for CD4 naive and CD4 memory, two plates were used for CD8 naive, and one plate was used for CD8 memory. What the work shows at the level of the full study, not this receptor alone: Sampling was restricted to blood, and TCR repertoires in tissue are likely to differ from TCR repertoires in blood. Sharing across a few donors was observed for around 5% of naive CD4, about 3.2% of naive CD8, about 2.5% of memory CD4, and around 0.44% of memory CD8 clonotypes. Pairwise subsampling indicated that sequencing depth was expected to affect the degree of clonotype sharing among donors. Even with the large sequencing depth, rarefaction of the sorted-subset datasets indicated that sequencing was incomplete. Larger estimated clonotype richness was generally found for naive subsets than for memory subsets. Compared with non-shared clonotypes, clonotypes shared by all four sorted-subset donors had higher generation probabilities. The small number of donors limited the genetic and exposure-history diversity represented.

This clone appeared once. No cognate antigen has been identified for it. There are no base qualities to consult, and no much larger clone falls within one base. TCR CDR3 regions were amplified from genomic DNA by multiplex PCR using the deep immunoSEQ assay. For each cell subset, the extracted genomic DNA was distributed evenly across all wells of several immunoSEQ 96-well plates, and each plate served as one replicate. For sorted subsets, roughly 200 ng genomic DNA, equal to 30,000 or so T cell genomes, was loaded into each replicate PCR. The purified libraries were quantified using a Qubit 3.0 fluorometer, sized with a Bioanalyzer 2100, and then quantified again using the KAPA Library Quantification kit. A separate single-read 150-cycle Illumina NextSeq 550 flow cell was used to sequence each immunoSEQ 96-well plate. The paper's data handling went like this. Because only junctional sequences without quality scores were contained in the immunoSEQ output, filtering matching that applied to full-length reads could not be performed. Sequences were annotated with PyIR, a Python wrapper for IgBLAST v1.9, using IMGT germline references to assign V/J genes and CDR3. Reads were filtered out if the reads had weak V/J assignments (E-value above 1e-6), no CDR3, stop codons, out-of-frame junctions, or ambiguous translated residues. A V3J clonotype was defined by an identical inferred V gene, J gene, and CDR3 amino acid sequence. To compute the percentage overlap between repertoires, the number of shared unique clonotypes was divided by the size of the smaller repertoire. RTK rarefaction, the Chao1 estimator, and Recon v2.1 estimates of unobserved clonotypes were used to assess repertoire richness. OLGA was used to compute generation probabilities for all TCRbeta clonotypes that the gDNA method yielded from a few donors. The table was pulled from immuneACCESS by TCRdb, which kept in-frame rearrangements only. Such tables lose some clones; where checked, under half of the loss comes from unresolved V genes, and the rest has no known cause. Clonal size and the V and J genes are those of that table, whereas D and trimming came from the DNA. This sample lists millions of clones; approximately 95% were detected once. The ten largest account for more than 0.1% of the sample.

The donors were healthy, HIV-negative adults with no recently reported acute infections or vaccinations. Only Caucasian adults living in Nashville, Tennessee, USA were represented among the donors. CD4+ T cells were enriched by magnetic negative selection; naive cells were then positively selected on CD45RA, and the negative fraction formed the memory subset. After blood collection by leukapheresis, PBMCs were isolated using Ficoll-Histopaque density gradient centrifugation and then cryopreserved in the vapor phase of liquid nitrogen. Purity and quantity of every magnetically sorted T cell population were checked by analytical flow cytometry. Genomic DNA was isolated from every sorted fraction and measured by UV absorbance on a Nanodrop 2000c. Trimming leaves V shorter by 6 bases and J shorter by 4 bases, with the junction holding 11 bases beyond the gene matches. Reading from cysteine to phenylalanine, the CDR3 counts 15 amino acids. Only CDR3 DNA remains: 45 bases, in frame from the first base. The germline V gene (reference sequence) gives CDR1 as SGHNT and CDR2 as YYREEE.

The chain joins TRBV5-4 to TRBJ1-1, and 8 bases in between align with TRBD1. The receptor comes from a man in his late teens or twenties in good health. Sequenced: naive CD4+ T cells sorted from blood. What this sample's cell subset or site label stands for: CD45RA+ positively selected. CDR3 sequence: CASTDTGGVGTEAFF. The nucleotide sequence is given as TGTGCCAGCACCGATACAGGGGGAGTCGGCACTGAAGCTTTCTTT.